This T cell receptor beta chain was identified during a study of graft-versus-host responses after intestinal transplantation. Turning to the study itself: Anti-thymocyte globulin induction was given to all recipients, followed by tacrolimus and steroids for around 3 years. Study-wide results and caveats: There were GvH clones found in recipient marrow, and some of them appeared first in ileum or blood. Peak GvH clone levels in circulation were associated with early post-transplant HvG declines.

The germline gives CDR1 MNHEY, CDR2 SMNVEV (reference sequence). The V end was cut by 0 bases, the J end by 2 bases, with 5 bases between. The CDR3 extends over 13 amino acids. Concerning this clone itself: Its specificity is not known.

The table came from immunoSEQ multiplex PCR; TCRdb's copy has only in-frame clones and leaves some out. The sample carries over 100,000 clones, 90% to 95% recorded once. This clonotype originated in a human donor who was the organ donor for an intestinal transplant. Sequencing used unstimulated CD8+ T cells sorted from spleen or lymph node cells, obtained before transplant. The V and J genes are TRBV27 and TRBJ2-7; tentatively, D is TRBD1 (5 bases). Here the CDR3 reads CASSLSRAYEQYF. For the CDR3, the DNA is TGTGCCAGCAGTTTATCCAGGGCCTACGAGCAGTACTTC.